The rows below give T cell receptor beta chains drawn from one sample of a study of PD-1 blockade in classical Hodgkin lymphoma. The protocol was immunoSEQ multiplex PCR, while the TCRdb copy is restricted to in-frame clones and leaves out a portion. Of some 23,000 clones listed, 80% to 85% are singletons. Sequenced here: peripheral blood mononuclear cells (PBMCs), sampled before the second cycle of nivolumab. These receptors were obtained from a human donor with classical Hodgkin lymphoma. Both conserved end residues are part of each CDR3. D genes are given only for firm matches. The size field is filled for only some rows; it gives once, few, many or a size class.

v_gene	d_gene	abundance	j_gene	CDR3aa
TRBV5-1	TRBD1	.	TRBJ2-5	CASSHGTGRLETQYF
TRBV4-2	.	.	TRBJ1-2	CASSQELEGDYGYTF
TRBV2	TRBD1	.	TRBJ2-5	CAITTGDQETQYF
TRBV10-2	TRBD1	.	TRBJ1-5	CASSRTGPNQSQHF
TRBV7-6	.	.	TRBJ2-7	CASSSSASRARGKAYEQYF
TRBV11-2	.	.	TRBJ1-6	CASSYGGAGSPLHF
TRBV11-2	.	.	TRBJ1-4	CASSQHPGAYEKLFF
TRBV19	.	.	TRBJ1-1	CATGPAPNTEAFF
TRBV5-1	TRBD1	.	TRBJ1-3	CASTGGTDGNTIYF
TRBV11-2	.	.	TRBJ1-4	CASSRMGTRNEKLFF
TRBV10-3	TRBD1	.	TRBJ2-5	CATSSGTGKETQYF
TRBV6-1	.	.	TRBJ1-5	CASSEALHQPQHF
TRBV2	.	few	TRBJ1-1	CATTTRLNTEAFF
TRBV27	.	.	TRBJ2-3	CASSLEWTGAVTDTQYF
TRBV7-3	.	.	TRBJ2-2	CASSLNSAGDTGELFF
TRBV10-3	.	.	TRBJ1-5	CAISESRGINQPQHF
TRBV6-5	.	.	TRBJ2-7	CASSLKQGWAYEQYF
TRBV5-5	.	.	TRBJ1-1	CASSPEGVARFSTEAFF
TRBV15	.	once	TRBJ1-1	CATSRDEWGETEAFF
TRBV29-1	.	.	TRBJ2-3	CSVRPLTDTQYF
TRBV7-3	.	.	TRBJ1-5	CASSLNSNQPQHF
TRBV6-5	.	.	TRBJ2-3	CASSYSSGHLTDTQYF
TRBV5-1	.	.	TRBJ2-7	CASSSSGVNLWEQYF
TRBV7-9	.	few	TRBJ1-2	CASSPTKSYGYTF